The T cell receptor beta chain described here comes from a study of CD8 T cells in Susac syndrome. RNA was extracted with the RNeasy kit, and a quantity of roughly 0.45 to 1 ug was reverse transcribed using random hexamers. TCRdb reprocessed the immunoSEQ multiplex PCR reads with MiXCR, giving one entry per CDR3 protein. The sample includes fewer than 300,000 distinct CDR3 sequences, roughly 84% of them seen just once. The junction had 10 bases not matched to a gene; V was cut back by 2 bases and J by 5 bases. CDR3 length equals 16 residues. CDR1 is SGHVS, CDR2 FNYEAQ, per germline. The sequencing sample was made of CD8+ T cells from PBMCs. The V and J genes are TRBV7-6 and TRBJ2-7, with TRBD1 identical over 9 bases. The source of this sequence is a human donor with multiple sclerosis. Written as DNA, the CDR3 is TGTGCCAGCAGCTTAAGGCTTGAGACAGGGGGACACGAGCAGTACTTC. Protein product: CASSLRLETGGHEQYF.